This TCR beta chain was obtained from a study of Graves' ophthalmopathy and Graves' hyperthyroidism. Germline-derived CDR1 and CDR2 are SGHTA and FQGTGA. The V gene end was trimmed by 5 bases and the J gene end by 9 bases; junction bases not matched to a gene: 15. CDR3 size: 16 residues. Study-level points and caveats: Built on 13 signatures, a model told ophthalmopathy apart from stable hyperthyroidism with roughly 88% sensitivity and 81.08% specificity. Thyroid clonotypes that were expanded above 0.001 frequency mostly also appeared in blood.

Each donor who had ophthalmopathy showed moderate-to-severe activity, a CAS of ≥3, a NOSPECS of ≥4, and a duration under 3 months. Concerning this clonotype: Its antigen is not known.

RNA transcripts were the template, and TCR beta CDR3 regions were amplified from them. The first-round RT-PCR employed HTBI primers together with the Qiagen OneStep RT-PCR kit. A multiplex PCR was then performed as the second round. One entry per CDR3 protein, called by TCRdb with MiXCR from the multiplex PCR reads. The sample lists roughly 700,000 distinct CDR3 sequences; around 40% were seen once. The sample comprised peripheral blood. V is TRBV7-3 and J is TRBJ2-5; 10 bases match TRBD2. This receptor was identified in an adult man with Graves' ophthalmopathy. The CDR3 DNA follows: TGTGCCAGCAGCCCTGGTAGCGGGAGGCACAGAGGGGCCCAGTACTTC. Its translation is CASSPGSGRHRGAQYF.